One T cell receptor beta chain is described in this entry. Its antigen is still unknown. No much larger clone is present one base from it, and per-base qualities are unavailable. This sample is part of a study of CD8 T cells in Susac syndrome (dated 2019 in TCRdb). Regarding the study in general: Repertoire sequencing was used to test whether CD8+ T cell activation and differentiation in Susac syndrome was antigen driven.

Peripheral blood CD8+ and CD4+ T cells from healthy donors, Susac syndrome patients and multiple sclerosis patients were profiled using high-throughput TCR beta sequencing. Treatment-naive patients with stable or active relapsing-remitting disease fulfilling revised McDonald criteria were used as multiple sclerosis controls. Bulk CD8+ and CD4+ T cells were purified by magnetic negative isolation, while CD8+ TEMRA cells were enriched using FACS. Blood was collected in EDTA tubes and processed within 24 hours, with PBMCs isolated through density gradient centrifugation. PBMCs destined for TCR sequencing were cryopreserved in liquid nitrogen and later thawed in a 37 °C water bath. A purity of at least 90% was achieved for sorted or isolated CD4+, CD8+ and CD8+ TEMRA cells. RNA was extracted using the RNeasy kit, and roughly 0.5 to 1 microgram was reverse transcribed with random hexamers. TCR beta CDR3 regions were amplified with the immunoSEQ multiplex PCR assay covering 54 Vbeta and 13 Jbeta segments. To correct PCR amplification bias, a synthetic template baseline was used for both primer optimization and computational correction. Regarding the original processing steps: Reads were assigned to V, D and J genes according to IMGT and analyzed in immunoSEQ Analyzer, with only productive sequences retained. Clonality was calculated as one minus the Shannon entropy normalized by log2 of the number of productive unique sequences. For each patient and control, public and private clones were evaluated within the 100 most prevalent clones. Clones were defined as Susac-specific if absent from the healthy and MS cohorts, from over a thousand published viral clones and from other ImmuneACCESS disease sequences. The public reads were reanalyzed by TCRdb: fastp trimming at Q25, MiXCR alignment, in-frame beta chains only. Every distinct CDR3 protein forms one entry, paired with its most common genes and DNA. The V and J calls were determined by TCRdb, not by the authors. This sample gives more than 200,000 distinct CDR3 sequences in total; just over 90% of them show up just once. The top ten constitute 0.07% to 0.09% of the sample.

Points the paper makes about the study in general: The number of individuals in the TCR sequencing and HLA analysis was acknowledged as relatively small.

The CDR3 measures 13 amino acids from cysteine to phenylalanine. Only the CDR3 DNA stays, 39 bases, in frame from base 1. According to the germline V gene, CDR1 reads SGHTA and CDR2 reads FQGNSA. The V end loses 3 bases and the J end loses 11 bases, and a stretch of 14 bases separates them. The sequence is built from TRBV7-2 and TRBJ1-5; no D segment can be confidently identified. The TCR sequence derives from a human donor with multiple sclerosis. The sequenced material came from CD4+ T cells from PBMCs. In nucleotides, the sequence is TGTGCCAGCAGCTTTAGTTCCCCCGGGGCCCAGCATTTT. It translates to CASSFSSPGAQHF.